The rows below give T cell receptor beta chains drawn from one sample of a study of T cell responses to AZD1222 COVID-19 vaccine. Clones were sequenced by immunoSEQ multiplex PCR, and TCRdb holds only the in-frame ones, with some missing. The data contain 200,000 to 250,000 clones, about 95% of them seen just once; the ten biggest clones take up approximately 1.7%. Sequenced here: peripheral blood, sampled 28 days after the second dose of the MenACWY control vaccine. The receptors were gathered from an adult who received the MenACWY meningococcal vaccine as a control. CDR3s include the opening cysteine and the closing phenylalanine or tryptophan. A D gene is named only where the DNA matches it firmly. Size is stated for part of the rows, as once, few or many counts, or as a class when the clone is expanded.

TGTGCCAGTAGCCAGCGGGGGCGGACTGAAGCTTTCTTT	CASSQRGRTEAFF	TRBV19	TRBJ1-1	-	-
TGTGCCAGCAGCCCTAGCGGTGGGGGGCCTGGAAACACCATATATTTT	CASSPSGGGPGNTIYF	TRBV7-2	TRBJ1-3	-	-
TGTGCCAGTAGAACACTAACGGGACCCAGTGTATGGGGGGAGCTGTTTTTT	CASRTLTGPSVWGELFF	TRBV19	TRBJ2-2	-	-
TGTGCCAGCAGTTACTCCCGGGACAGGGGGCTTTGGGACACTGAAGCTTTCTTT	CASSYSRDRGLWDTEAFF	TRBV6-2/TRBV6-3	TRBJ1-1	TRBD1	-
TGTGCCAGCAGCTTCCCCCGGACAGGGAGAGGTGGCTACACCTTC	CASSFPRTGRGGYTF	TRBV5-6	TRBJ1-2	TRBD1	-
TGTGCCAGCAGCGTAGCTACGAGTGTGGCTAGCGGGGGGCGAACTAGCACAGATACGCAGTATTTT	CASSVATSVASGGRTSTDTQYF	TRBV9	TRBJ2-3	TRBD2	-
TGTGCCAGCAGCTTCGGAACGGAGGGCTACACCTTC	CASSFGTEGYTF	TRBV5-4	TRBJ1-2	-	-
TGTGCCAGCAGCCAGACAGGGGTGGACGAGCAGTACTTC	CASSQTGVDEQYF	TRBV5-6	TRBJ2-7	TRBD1	-
TGTGCCAGCAGCTTAGCGGGCCTATCCTCTGGAAACACCATATATTTT	CASSLAGLSSGNTIYF	TRBV7-6	TRBJ1-3	-	-
TGTGCCAGCAGTTATGGGGACTCCACTAACTATGGCTACACCTTC	CASSYGDSTNYGYTF	TRBV6-2/TRBV6-3	TRBJ1-2	-	-
TGCGCCAGCAGCCGTGGGACTAGCGGTAGGCCAGCAGATACGCAGTATTTT	CASSRGTSGRPADTQYF	TRBV4-1	TRBJ2-3	TRBD2	once
TGTGCCAGCAGCTTAGTCAGTGGTACCGAGCAGTACTTC	CASSLVSGTEQYF	TRBV7-9	TRBJ2-7	-	-
TGTGCCAGCAGCCCCCGACCTAACACTGAAGCTTTCTTT	CASSPRPNTEAFF	TRBV3-1/TRBV3-2	TRBJ1-1	-	-
TGCGCCAGCAGCTTACTAGCGGGAGTCTCGGGAGAGCAGTACTTC	CASSLLAGVSGEQYF	TRBV5-1	TRBJ2-7	TRBD2	few
TGTGCCAGCAGCTTGGAGGGGGGAGCTGGCTACACCTTC	CASSLEGGAGYTF	TRBV5-6	TRBJ1-2	-	-
TGTGCCAGCGGACTAGTCGTTCCCTCTCGTGTAGAGACCCAGTACTTC	CASGLVVPSRVETQYF	TRBV2	TRBJ2-5	TRBD2	-
TGTGCCAGTATACCGGACAGGGGCGACGGCTACACCTTC	CASIPDRGDGYTF	TRBV19	TRBJ1-2	TRBD1	-
TGTGCCAGCAGCCGACGCCTAGCGGCCCAAGAGACCCAGTACTTC	CASSRRLAAQETQYF	TRBV7-6	TRBJ2-5	TRBD2	-
TGTGCCAGCACCTCATTGCGGTGGGGTCGGACTGAAGCTTTCTTT	CASTSLRWGRTEAFF	TRBV28	TRBJ1-1	-	-
TGCGCCAGCAGTGACAGGGGGCTTACCGGGGAGCTGTTTTTT	CASSDRGLTGELFF	TRBV10-1	TRBJ2-2	TRBD1	once
TGTGCTAGTGGTTTGTCCCAAGACAGGGGAGGCACCGGGGAGCTGTTTTTT	CASGLSQDRGGTGELFF	TRBV12-5	TRBJ2-2	TRBD1	-
TGTGCCAGCAGCGGACAGGGTAGATCACCCCTCCACTTT	CASSGQGRSPLHF	TRBV12-3/TRBV12-4	TRBJ1-6	TRBD1	-
TGTGCCAGCTCACCATCCATAAGCTCTGGAAACACCATATATTTT	CASSPSISSGNTIYF	TRBV18	TRBJ1-3	-	-
TGTGCCAGCAGTTACTCACGCAATCAGCCCCAGCATTTT	CASSYSRNQPQHF	TRBV6-5	TRBJ1-5	-	-
TGTGCCAGCAGTGACGACAGGGATAAGACCCAGTACTTC	CASSDDRDKTQYF	TRBV27	TRBJ2-5	TRBD1	-
TGTGCCAGCAGTATCGGGACCGCGCCGTACTTC	CASSIGTAPYF	TRBV28	TRBJ2-7	-	-
TGTGCCAGCAGCTCCTCGACGGGTACCTACGAGCAGTACTTC	CASSSSTGTYEQYF	TRBV7-9	TRBJ2-7	-	-
TGCGCCAGCAGCTTGATGCTCAGCGGAACCGGCAATGAGCAGTTCTTC	CASSLMLSGTGNEQFF	TRBV5-1	TRBJ2-1	-	-
TGTGCCAGCAGTTCCCCCCATAGCGGGAGTAGGGATGAGCAGTTCTTC	CASSSPHSGSRDEQFF	TRBV28	TRBJ2-1	TRBD2	-
TGTGCCAGTAGTTCCCCGGGGGGGATCCACGAGCAGTACTTC	CASSSPGGIHEQYF	TRBV19	TRBJ2-7	TRBD2	-
TGTGCCAGTAGTAGAGCCGGGGACAGGAGAGATACGCAGTATTTT	CASSRAGDRRDTQYF	TRBV19	TRBJ2-3	TRBD1	-
TGTGCCAGCAGTGATACAAGAGATGGCTACACCTTC	CASSDTRDGYTF	TRBV6-6	TRBJ1-2	-	-
TGTGCCAGCAGCCAAAGAAAAGTTAGTCTTGGGGGCGAGCAGTACTTC	CASSQRKVSLGGEQYF	TRBV3-1/TRBV3-2	TRBJ2-7	-	-
TGTGCCAGCAGTCGACAGGGGGAAACGTACTTC	CASSRQGETYF	TRBV2	TRBJ2-7	TRBD1	-
TGTGCCAGTAGTATAATAGGGGGCGAGCAGTTCTTC	CASSIIGGEQFF	TRBV19	TRBJ2-1	TRBD1	-
TGTGCCAGCTCACCATCGGCCACTAACTACGAGCAGTACTTC	CASSPSATNYEQYF	TRBV18	TRBJ2-7	-	-
TGTGCCAGCAGCATCACAGGAGCAGGCGAGCAGTACTTC	CASSITGAGEQYF	TRBV9	TRBJ2-7	-	once
TGCGCCAGCAGCTTGGTCTGGGGGAATGGAAACACCATATATTTT	CASSLVWGNGNTIYF	TRBV5-1	TRBJ1-3	-	-
TGTGCCAGCAGCCCTGGAGGTTACACCGCTGGAAACACCATATATTTT	CASSPGGYTAGNTIYF	TRBV7-9	TRBJ1-3	-	once
TGTGCCAGCCGACCTACCCTCGGGTTAGAAGGGATTAAACTGTTTTTT	CASRPTLGLEGIKLFF	TRBV28	TRBJ1-4	-	-
TGTGCCAGCAGTTTAGGAGCACGGGAGGGAGCTTTCTTT	CASSLGAREGAFF	TRBV12-3/TRBV12-4	TRBJ1-1	-	-
TGTGCCAGCAGCTTAGGGGGTACGGACACTGAAGCTTTCTTT	CASSLGGTDTEAFF	TRBV7-9	TRBJ1-1	-	-
TGTGCCAGCAGCTCCGGACTAGCGGAGCCCCCAGATACGCAGTATTTT	CASSSGLAEPPDTQYF	TRBV5-4	TRBJ2-3	TRBD2	-
TGTGCCAGTAGCTCGGGACTAGCCTACGAGCAGTACTTC	CASSSGLAYEQYF	TRBV19	TRBJ2-7	TRBD2	-
TGTGCCAGCAGTCCGCTGGGACAGGCCAAAGAGACCCAGTACTTC	CASSPLGQAKETQYF	TRBV27	TRBJ2-5	TRBD1	once
TGTGCCAGTAGTACGCGAGGACAGAGCAATCAGCCCCAGCATTTT	CASSTRGQSNQPQHF	TRBV19	TRBJ1-5	-	-